The 14 T cell receptor beta chains below were found in one sample sequenced in a study of CD8+ T cells in alopecia areata. cDNA serving as the sequencing template came from extracted, reverse transcribed RNA. The table came from immunoSEQ multiplex PCR; TCRdb's copy has only in-frame clones and leaves some out. Of 30,000 to 35,000 clones listed, roughly 50% are singletons. The sequenced material came from NKG2D-high CD8+ T cells sorted from blood. The source of these receptors is a human donor with alopecia areata.

The V gene is TRBV27, the J gene TRBJ1-1; D may be TRBD1 (6 bases). The CDR3 has 17 residues. CDR1 MNHEY and CDR2 SMNVEV come from the germline V gene (reference sequence). Trimming cost V 0 bases and J 3 bases, with 17 bases left between them. In nucleotides, the CDR3 is TGTGCCAGCAGTTTATCGCCCCACAGGGTTGGAGACACTGAAGCTTTCTTT. It encodes CASSLSPHRVGDTEAFF.

This clone appeared a single time. The chain carries TRBV30 and TRBJ2-7; D not certain. CDR3 size: 14 residues. CDR1 and CDR2 (germline): GTSNPN, SVGIG (reference sequence). V was clipped by 6 bases and J by 0 bases, with 15 bases between them. This chain's CDR3 is CACAVGWGSYEQYF. The CDR3 DNA reads as TGTGCCTGTGCGGTGGGCTGGGGCTCCTACGAGCAGTACTTC. Full variable domain (rest looked up from reference TRBV30 and TRBJ2-7): SQTIHQWPATLVQPVGSPLSLECTVEGTSNPNLYWYRQAAGRGLQLLFYSVGIGQISSEVPQNLSASRPQDRQFILSSKKLLLSDSGFYLCACAVGWGSYEQYFGPGTRLTVT.

The V and J genes are TRBV28 and TRBJ2-7; D is unresolved. V lost 5 bases, J lost 0 bases, and 5 bases lay in between. This CDR3 has 12 amino acids. The germline gives CDR1 MDHEN, CDR2 SYDVKM. The CDR3 DNA follows: TGTGCCAGCAGTATCTTCTCCTACGAGCAGTACTTC. Translated: CASSIFSYEQYF.

This chain uses TRBV2 with TRBJ2-7; D uncertain. Germline V gives CDR1 SNHLY, CDR2 FYNNEI. V lost 8 bases and J lost 5, with 16 bases in between. The CDR3 is 13 residues long. The CDR3 sequence is CASRDSYDDEQYF. CDR3 nucleotide sequence: TGTGCCAGCCGAGATTCGTACGACGACGAGCAGTACTTC. Full variable domain (missing parts from reference TRBV2 and TRBJ2-7): EPEVTQTPSHQVTQMGQEVILRCVPISNHLYFYWYRQILGQKVEFLVSFYNNEISEKSEIFDDQFSVERPDGSNFTLKIRSTKLEDSAMYFCASRDSYDDEQYFGPGTRLTVT.

This chain connects TRBV6-5 to TRBJ1-2; unclear D gene. This CDR3 is built from 13 residues. CDR1 is MNHEY and CDR2 is SVGAGI in the germline V gene. V lost 0 bases, J lost 8 bases, and 10 bases lay in between. CDR3 sequence: CASSYSGWVGYTF. CDR3 DNA: TGTGCCAGCAGTTACTCGGGATGGGTCGGCTACACCTTC.

The J gene is TRBJ2-1, the V gene TRBV5-6; 8 bases fit TRBD1. CDR1 is SGHDT, CDR2 YYEEEE, per germline. V trimming: 3 bases; J trimming: 10 bases; junction bases outside the gene matches: 6. This CDR3 comprises 13 residues. CDR3 bases: TGTGCCAGCAGCTGGGACGGACAGGGAGAGCAGTTCTTC. This gives the protein CASSWDGQGEQFF.

This clone appeared many times. The V and J genes are TRBV4-3 and TRBJ2-5; a weak D match, TRBD1 (6 bases). V shed 1 base and J shed 4 bases, with 13 bases lying between them. The CDR3 consists of 15 residues. CDR1 is LGHNA and CDR2 is YSLEER in the germline V gene. CDR3 DNA sequence: TGCGCCAGCAGCCAAGGAACAGGGCCCGGAGAGACCCAGTACTTC. Translation gives CASSQGTGPGETQYF.

As regards this clone: The sample contains more than one DNA sequence encoding this CDR3. The genes are TRBV27 and TRBJ1-5, with D unclear. Deletions cut 2 bases from V and 4 bases from J, with 3 bases between. Germline V gives CDR1 MNHEY, CDR2 SMNVEV (reference sequence). This CDR3 comprises 12 residues. CDR3 coding DNA: TGTGCCAGCAGTTTAAGGAATCAGCCCCAGCATTTT. This gives the protein CASSLRNQPQHF.

This clone was seen a few times. The rearrangement joins TRBV5-4 to TRBJ2-5, with 8 bases identical to TRBD2. The V gene's germline CDR1 is SGHNT and CDR2 YYREEE (reference sequence). CDR3 length: 14 amino acids. The V segment lost 4 bases and the J segment 2 bases; nucleotides outside the gene matches: 4. CDR3 loop: CASSPTSAQETQYF. CDR3 in DNA: TGTGCCAGCAGCCCGACTAGCGCACAAGAGACCCAGTACTTC.

V is TRBV30 and J is TRBJ2-1; TRBD1 aligns across 7 bases. With 8 bases clipped from V and 4 bases from J, the junction kept 11 bases outside the gene matches. The CDR3 is 14 residues long. The germline V gene has CDR1 GTSNPN and CDR2 SVGIG (reference sequence). For the CDR3, the DNA is TGTGCCGGGGATTCGGACAGGCCTTACAATGAGCAGTTCTTC. Translation gives CAGDSDRPYNEQFF.

This sequence joins TRBV7-8 and TRBJ1-6; TRBD1 matches at 10 bases. J was trimmed by 10 bases and V by 1 base; bases with no gene match: 7. The CDR3 totals 16 residues. Germline-derived CDR1 and CDR2 are SGHVS and FQNEAQ. The CDR3 sequence: CASSLEVGQGRSPLHF. In DNA, the CDR3 is TGTGCCAGCAGCTTAGAGGTGGGACAGGGGCGGTCACCCCTCCACTTT.

A few counts support this clone. V gene TRBV7-8 combines with J gene TRBJ1-5, with 9 bases identical to TRBD1. This CDR3 is built from 17 residues. V shed 5 bases and J 3 bases; nucleotides not matched to a gene: 11. CDR1 SGHVS and CDR2 FQNEAQ come from the germline V gene. CDR3 sequence: CASSPGTGNRLNQPQHF. CDR3 bases: TGTGCCAGCAGCCCCGGGACAGGGAATAGACTCAATCAGCCCCAGCATTTT.

V is TRBV11-2 and J is TRBJ2-7; D may match TRBD1 or TRBD2 (6 bases each). Germline CDR1 SGHAT, CDR2 FQNNGV. This CDR3 has 14 amino acids. Trimming took off 1 base at V and 7 bases at J, with 14 bases between the two ends. The CDR3: CASSLAGASEEQYF. The CDR3 bases are TGTGCCAGCAGCTTAGCGGGGGCCAGCGAGGAGCAGTACTTC.

This sequence joins TRBV27 and TRBJ1-1; D remains ambiguous. There are 13 residues in the CDR3. The germline V gene encodes CDR1 MNHEY and CDR2 SMNVEV (reference sequence). Between the trimmed V and J ends, which lost 6 bases and 3 bases, there was a span of 11 bases. CDR3 nucleotides: TGTGCCAGCAGCGTGGCGCTTTACACTGAAGCTTTCTTT. Its protein product is CASSVALYTEAFF.